This TCR beta chain was recovered during a study of cytomegalovirus exposure and HLA in healthy donors. PCR used 60 Vbeta primers and 13 Jbeta primers. Assay: immunoSEQ multiplex PCR; the TCRdb copy retains only in-frame clones and omits some. The table has roughly 100,000 clones, more than 75% seen once. V lost 5 bases and J 4 bases, leaving 8 bases between the germline ends. The CDR3 runs to 13 residues. The germline V gene has CDR1 MNHNS and CDR2 SASEGT. The TCR was taken from a woman aged 18-29 years in good health and CMV-seropositive. The chain carries TRBV6-1 and TRBJ2-2; possible D gene TRBD1, 5 bases. The specimen sequenced was PBMCs. Here the CDR3 reads CASSQTVTGELFF. As DNA, the CDR3 is TGTGCCAGCAGTCAGACAGTCACCGGGGAGCTGTTTTTT.